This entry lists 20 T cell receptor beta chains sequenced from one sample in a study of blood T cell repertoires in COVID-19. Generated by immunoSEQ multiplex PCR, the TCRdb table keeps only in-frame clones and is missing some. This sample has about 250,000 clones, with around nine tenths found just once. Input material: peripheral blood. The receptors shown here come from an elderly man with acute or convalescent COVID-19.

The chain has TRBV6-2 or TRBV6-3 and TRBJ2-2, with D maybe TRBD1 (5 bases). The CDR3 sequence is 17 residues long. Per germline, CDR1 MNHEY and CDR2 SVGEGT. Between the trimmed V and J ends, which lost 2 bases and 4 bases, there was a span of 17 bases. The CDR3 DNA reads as TGTGCCAGCAGTTACGTCAGGGCCCGGTCATTCACCGGGGAGCTGTTTTTT. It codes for CASSYVRARSFTGELFF.

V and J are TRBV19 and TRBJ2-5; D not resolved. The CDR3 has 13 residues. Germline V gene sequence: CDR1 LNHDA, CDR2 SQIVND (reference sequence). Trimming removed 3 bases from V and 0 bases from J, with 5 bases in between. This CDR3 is CASSIGYQETQYF. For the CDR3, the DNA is TGTGCCAGTAGTATCGGGTACCAAGAGACCCAGTACTTC.

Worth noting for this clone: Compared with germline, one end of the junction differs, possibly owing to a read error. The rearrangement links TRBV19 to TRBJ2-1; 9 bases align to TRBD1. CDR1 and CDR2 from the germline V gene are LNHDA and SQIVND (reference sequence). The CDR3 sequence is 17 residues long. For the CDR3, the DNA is TGCGCGACTTCGGACAGGGGACGGTCCGTGTCCGGCCATGAGCAGTTCTTC. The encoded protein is CATSDRGRSVSGHEQFF.

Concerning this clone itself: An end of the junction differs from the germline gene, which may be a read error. CDR3 protein: CASSNRDRGYYGYIF. The CDR3, as DNA: TGTGCCAGCAGCAACCGGGACAGGGGTTACTATGGCTACATCTTC. The chain recombines TRBV5-6 with TRBJ1-2; the match to TRBD1 covers 10 bases. This CDR3 contains 15 residues. Germline CDR1 reads SGHDT; CDR2 reads YYEEEE.

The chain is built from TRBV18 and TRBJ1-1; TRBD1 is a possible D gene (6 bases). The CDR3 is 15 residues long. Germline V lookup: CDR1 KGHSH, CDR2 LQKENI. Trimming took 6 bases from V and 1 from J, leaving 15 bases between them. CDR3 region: CASSRSDSRNTEAFF. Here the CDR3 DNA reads TGTGCCAGCTCCCGATCGGACAGCCGGAACACTGAAGCTTTCTTT.

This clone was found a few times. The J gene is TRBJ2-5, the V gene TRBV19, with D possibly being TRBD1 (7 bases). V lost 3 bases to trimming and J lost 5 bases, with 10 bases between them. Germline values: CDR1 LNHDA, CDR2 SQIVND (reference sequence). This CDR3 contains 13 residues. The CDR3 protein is CASSIAGGETQYF. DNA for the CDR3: TGTGCCAGTAGTATCGCAGGGGGGGAGACCCAGTACTTC.

CDR3 sequence: CATSRDRGQFYGYTF. CDR3 DNA sequence: TGTGCCACCAGCAGAGATCGAGGACAGTTCTATGGCTACACCTTC. The chain carries TRBV15 and TRBJ1-2; D might be TRBD1 (6 bases). The CDR3 runs to 15 residues. Germline V gives CDR1 LNHNV, CDR2 YYDKDF (reference sequence). V shed 0 bases and J shed 4 bases, with 12 bases lying between them.

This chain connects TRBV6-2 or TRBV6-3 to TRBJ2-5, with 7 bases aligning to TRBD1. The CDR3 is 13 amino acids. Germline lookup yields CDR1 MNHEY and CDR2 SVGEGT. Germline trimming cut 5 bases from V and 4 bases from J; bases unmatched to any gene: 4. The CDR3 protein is CASSPRQGETQYF. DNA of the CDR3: TGTGCCAGCAGTCCCCGACAGGGAGAGACCCAGTACTTC.

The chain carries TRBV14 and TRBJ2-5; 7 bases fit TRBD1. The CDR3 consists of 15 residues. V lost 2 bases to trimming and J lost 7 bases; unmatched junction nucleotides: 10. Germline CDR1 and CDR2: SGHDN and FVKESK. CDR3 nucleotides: TGTGCCAGCAGCCAACCCCGACAGGGAGTCGGGACCCAGTACTTC. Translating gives CASSQPRQGVGTQYF. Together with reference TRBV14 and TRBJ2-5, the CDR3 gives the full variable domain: EAGVTQFPSHSVIEKGQTVTLRCDPISGHDNLYWYRRVMGKEIKFLLHFVKESKQDESGMPNNRFLAERTGGTYSTLKVQPAELEDSGVYFCASSQPRQGVGTQYFGPGTRLLVL.

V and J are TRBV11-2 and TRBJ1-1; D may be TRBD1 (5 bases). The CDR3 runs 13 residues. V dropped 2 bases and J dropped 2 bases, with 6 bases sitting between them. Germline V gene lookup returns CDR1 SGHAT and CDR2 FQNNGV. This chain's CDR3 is CASSLQGNTEAFF. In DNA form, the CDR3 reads TGTGCCAGCAGCTTACAGGGAAACACTGAAGCTTTCTTT.

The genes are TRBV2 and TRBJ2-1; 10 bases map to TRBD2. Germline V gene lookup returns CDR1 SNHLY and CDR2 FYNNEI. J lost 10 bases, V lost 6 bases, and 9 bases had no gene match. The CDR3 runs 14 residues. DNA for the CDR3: TGTGCCAGCAGAGGACTAGCGGTAAGAAAGGAGCAGTTCTTC. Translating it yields CASRGLAVRKEQFF.

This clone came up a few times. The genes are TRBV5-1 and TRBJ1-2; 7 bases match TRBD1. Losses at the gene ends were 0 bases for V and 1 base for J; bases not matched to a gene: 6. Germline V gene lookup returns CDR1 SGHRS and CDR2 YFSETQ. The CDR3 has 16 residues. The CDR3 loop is CASSLEAGGINYGYTF. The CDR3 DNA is TGCGCCAGCAGCTTGGAGGCAGGGGGAATTAACTATGGCTACACCTTC.

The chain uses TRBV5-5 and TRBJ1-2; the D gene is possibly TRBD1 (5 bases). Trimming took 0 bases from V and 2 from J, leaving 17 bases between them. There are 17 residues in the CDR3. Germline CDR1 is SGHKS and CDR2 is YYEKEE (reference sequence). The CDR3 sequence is CASSLAPGGSGNYGYTF. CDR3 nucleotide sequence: TGTGCCAGCAGCTTGGCCCCCGGGGGAAGTGGAAACTATGGCTACACCTTC.

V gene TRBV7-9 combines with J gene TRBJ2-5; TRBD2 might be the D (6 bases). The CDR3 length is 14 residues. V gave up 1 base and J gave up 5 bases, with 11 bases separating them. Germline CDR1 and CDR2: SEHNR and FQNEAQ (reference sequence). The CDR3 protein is CASSLGLVWETQYF. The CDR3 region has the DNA TGTGCCAGCAGCTTAGGACTAGTTTGGGAGACCCAGTACTTC.

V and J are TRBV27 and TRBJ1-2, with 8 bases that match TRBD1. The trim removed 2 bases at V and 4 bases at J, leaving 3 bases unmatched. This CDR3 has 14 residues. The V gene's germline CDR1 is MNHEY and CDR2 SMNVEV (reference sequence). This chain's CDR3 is CASSLGQGGYGYTF. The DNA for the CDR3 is TGTGCCAGCAGTTTAGGACAGGGTGGCTATGGCTACACCTTC.

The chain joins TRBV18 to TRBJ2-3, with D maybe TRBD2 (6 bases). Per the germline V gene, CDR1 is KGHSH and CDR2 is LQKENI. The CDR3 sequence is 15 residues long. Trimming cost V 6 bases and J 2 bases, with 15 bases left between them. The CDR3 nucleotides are TGTGCCAGCTCTGACTGGGGGGAAACCACAGATACGCAGTATTTT. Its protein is CASSDWGETTDTQYF.

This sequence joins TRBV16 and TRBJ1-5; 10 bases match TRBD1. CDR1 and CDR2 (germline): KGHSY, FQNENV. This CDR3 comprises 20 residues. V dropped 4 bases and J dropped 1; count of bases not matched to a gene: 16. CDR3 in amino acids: CASSPFSGQGVKISNQPQHF. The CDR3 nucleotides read TGTGCCAGCAGCCCCTTCTCTGGACAGGGGGTTAAAATAAGCAATCAGCCCCAGCATTTT.

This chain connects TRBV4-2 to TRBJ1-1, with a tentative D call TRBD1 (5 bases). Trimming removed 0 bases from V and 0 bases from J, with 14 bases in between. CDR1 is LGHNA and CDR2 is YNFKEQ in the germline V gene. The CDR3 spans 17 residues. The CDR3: CASSQEIVQAMNTEAFF. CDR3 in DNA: TGTGCCAGCAGCCAAGAAATAGTACAGGCAATGAACACTGAAGCTTTCTTT.

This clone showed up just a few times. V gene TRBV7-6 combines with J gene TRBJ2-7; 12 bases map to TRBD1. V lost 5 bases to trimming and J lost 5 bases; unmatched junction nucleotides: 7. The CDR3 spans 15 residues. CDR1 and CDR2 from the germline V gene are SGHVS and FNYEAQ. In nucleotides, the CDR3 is TGTGCCAGCAGCCCCTCGGGGACAGGGGGCCACGAGCAGTACTTC. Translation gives CASSPSGTGGHEQYF.

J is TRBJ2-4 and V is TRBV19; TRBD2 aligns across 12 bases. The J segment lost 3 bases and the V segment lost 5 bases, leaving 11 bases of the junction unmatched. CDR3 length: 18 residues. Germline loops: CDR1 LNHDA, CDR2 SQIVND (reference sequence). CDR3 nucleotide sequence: TGTGCCAGTAGTCCAATTCCGACTAGCGGGAGTATCAAAAACATTCAGTACTTC. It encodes CASSPIPTSGSIKNIQYF.